Shown below are 17 T cell receptor beta chains from a single sample sequenced in a study of cytomegalovirus exposure and HLA in healthy donors. Primers included in the PCR were 60 Vbeta and 13 Jbeta primers. Measured with immunoSEQ multiplex PCR; TCRdb has only the in-frame clones, and not every one. Of around 140,000 clones in the sample, around 74% were seen once. The sequencing input was PBMCs. The receptor set was obtained from a male donor in good health and CMV-seronegative.

The chain links TRBV28 to TRBJ2-5; 7 bases match TRBD2. The tail of the sequence fits TRBJ2-7 better, so the J call may be wrong. The CDR3 runs to 14 residues. CDR1 is MDHEN and CDR2 is SYDVKM in the germline V gene. CDR3 region: CASSLGGCKHEQYF. The CDR3 DNA sequence: TGTGCCAGCAGTTTGGGGGGGTGTAAACACGAGCAGTACTTC.

Only a few counts were recorded for this clone. This chain links TRBV11-2 with TRBJ2-7; a possible D gene is TRBD2 (6 bases). The CDR3 extends over 16 amino acids. CDR1 SGHAT and CDR2 FQNNGV come from the germline V gene. V was cut by 3 bases and J by 3 bases, with 18 bases left in between. Written as DNA, the CDR3 is TGTGCCAGCAGCTTTAGCGGCGGCAGCCTGGTCTACGAGCAGTACTTC. Encoded protein: CASSFSGGSLVYEQYF.

The chain is built from TRBV4-3 and TRBJ2-2; 8 positions match TRBD1. The trim removed 0 bases at V and 5 bases at J, leaving 11 bases unmatched. This CDR3 has 18 amino acids. Germline V CDR1 and CDR2: LGHNA, YSLEER. This CDR3 reads CASSQDPPQGALTGELFF. CDR3 nucleotides: TGCGCCAGCAGCCAAGATCCCCCTCAGGGGGCTTTAACCGGGGAGCTGTTTTTT.

V gene TRBV7-9 combines with J gene TRBJ2-1; possibly TRBD2 for D (5 bases). Germline loops: CDR1 SEHNR, CDR2 FQNEAQ (reference sequence). The CDR3 runs to 15 residues. Trimming pared 1 base from V and 6 bases from J, leaving 13 bases between. CDR3 DNA sequence: TGTGCCAGCAGCTTAGATCGGGATATCTTCAATGAGCAGTTCTTC. The encoded protein is CASSLDRDIFNEQFF.

The chain links TRBV25-1 to TRBJ2-2; 7 positions agree with TRBD2. Trimming removed 4 bases from V and 6 bases from J; junction bases left unmatched: 8. Germline V CDR1 and CDR2: MGHDK, SYGVNS. This CDR3 region has 15 residues. The CDR3 coding sequence is TGTGCCAGCAGTGTGTACCAGGGAGGGGCCGGGGAGCTGTTTTTT. Protein sequence: CASSVYQGGAGELFF.

This chain links TRBV5-5 with TRBJ2-2; the match to TRBD2 covers 11 bases. CDR3 length equals 18 residues. Trimming removed 3 bases from V and 1 base from J; junction bases left unmatched: 8. Germline assignment: CDR1 SGHKS and CDR2 YYEKEE (reference sequence). The CDR3 is CASSYSLAGGKNTGELFF. The CDR3 DNA sequence: TGTGCCAGCAGCTATTCTCTAGCGGGAGGTAAGAACACCGGGGAGCTGTTTTTT.

CDR3: CASRLAGGEGQYF. The CDR3 DNA follows: TGTGCCAGTAGACTAGCGGGAGGAGAGGGGCAGTACTTC. The chain combines TRBV13 with TRBJ2-7; 13 positions match TRBD2. This CDR3 is 13 amino acids long. Germline CDR1 PRHDT, CDR2 FYEKMQ (reference sequence). V shed 9 bases, J shed 9 bases, and the junction held 8 bases outside the gene matches.

This chain connects TRBV18 to TRBJ2-1; D perhaps matches TRBD2 (7 bases). Trimming removed 0 bases from V and 8 bases from J, with 23 bases in between. The germline gives CDR1 KGHSH, CDR2 LQKENI. The CDR3 is made up of 18 amino acids. The CDR3 region has the DNA TGTGCCAGCTCACCACCGCTAGGACACAGGGAGGGGGAGGATGAGCAGTTCTTC. Protein product: CASSPPLGHREGEDEQFF.

The rearrangement uses TRBV7-2 and TRBJ2-2, with TRBD1 matching 11 bases. CDR1 is SGHTA, CDR2 FQGNSA, per germline. V was clipped by 1 base and J by 7 bases; unmatched bases: 2. The CDR3 contains 15 residues. The CDR3 region is CASSLGGTGGGELFF. In nucleotides, the CDR3 is TGTGCCAGCAGCTTAGGGGGGACAGGGGGCGGGGAGCTGTTTTTT.

The CDR3 region has the DNA TGTGCCAGCAGGGAGCGGGGGCCTTCCTACGAGCAGTACTTC. It translates to CASRERGPSYEQYF. V usage is TRBV5-6 and J usage is TRBJ2-7, with 8 bases fitting TRBD2. The CDR3 runs 14 residues. J was trimmed by 1 base and V by 5 bases; bases with no gene match: 5. The V gene's germline CDR1 is SGHDT and CDR2 YYEEEE.

The chain is built from TRBV5-1 and TRBJ2-5; TRBD2 is a possible D gene (6 bases). The CDR3 length is 13 residues. The germline V and J ends were trimmed by 0 bases and 7 bases, with 10 bases remaining between them. Germline-derived CDR1 and CDR2 are SGHRS and YFSETQ. The CDR3, as DNA: TGCGCCAGCAGCTTGGGGGGACTTACGACCCAGTACTTC. Encoded protein: CASSLGGLTTQYF. The full variable domain, its missing parts supplied by reference TRBV5-1 and TRBJ2-5, is KAGVTQTPRYLIKTRGQQVTLSCSPISGHRSVSWYQQTPGQGLQFLFEYFSETQRNKGNFPGRFSGRQFSNSRSEMNVSTLELGDSALYLCASSLGGLTTQYFGPGTRLLVL.

The chain links TRBV10-3 to TRBJ2-3; D remains ambiguous. The CDR3 has 14 amino acids. Germline CDR1 is ENHRY and CDR2 is SYGVKD. Trimming pared 0 bases from V and 5 bases from J, leaving 9 bases between. CDR3 protein: CAISESVLLDTQYF. The CDR3 DNA sequence: TGTGCCATCAGTGAGTCGGTTTTACTAGATACGCAGTATTTT.

This clone has only a few counts. The CDR3 coding sequence is TGCGCCAGCAGTGGTGACAGGGGGTACAATGAGCAGTTCTTC. It translates to CASSGDRGYNEQFF. This chain links TRBV10-2 with TRBJ2-1; 9 bases match TRBD1. V lost 4 bases and J lost 4; bases outside the gene matches: 2. From germline, CDR1 is WSHSY and CDR2 SAAADI. The CDR3 sequence is 14 residues long.

The chain recombines TRBV4-1 with TRBJ2-7, with D possibly TRBD2 on 5 matching bases. The V and J ends lost 0 bases and 2 bases respectively, with 14 bases between them. The CDR3 runs 16 residues. The germline V gene encodes CDR1 MGHRA and CDR2 YSYEKL. For the CDR3, the DNA is TGCGCCAGCAGCCAAGAATGGGGAGTAGGAGCCTACGAGCAGTACTTC. Protein: CASSQEWGVGAYEQYF.

The chain is built from TRBV9 and TRBJ2-1; 10 nucleotides align to TRBD2. The CDR3 has 17 amino acids. J gave up 0 bases and V 10 bases, and 13 bases lay outside the gene matches. Germline values: CDR1 SGDLS, CDR2 YYNGEE. In DNA, the CDR3 is TGTGCCCCCAGGGGGCTAGCGGGAGACATCTCCTACAATGAGCAGTTCTTC. Its protein product is CAPRGLAGDISYNEQFF.

The CDR3 DNA reads as TGTGCCAGCAGCTTTTCGAGTAGCACAGATACGCAGTATTTT. The encoded protein is CASSFSSSTDTQYF. J is TRBJ2-3 and V is TRBV11-2; D ambiguous. The CDR3 sequence is 14 residues long. CDR1 is SGHAT and CDR2 is FQNNGV in the germline V gene. Trimming shortened V by 3 bases and J by 0 bases, and 7 bases separated the two germline ends.

The V and J genes are TRBV5-6 and TRBJ2-1; TRBD1 matches at 7 bases. Trimming removed 5 bases from V and 7 bases from J; junction bases left unmatched: 18. Per germline, CDR1 SGHDT and CDR2 YYEEEE. The CDR3 is 17 residues long. DNA of the CDR3: TGTGCCAGCAGTACAACCCCGGGGACAGCGATGAAGAATGAGCAGTTCTTC. It specifies CASSTTPGTAMKNEQFF.